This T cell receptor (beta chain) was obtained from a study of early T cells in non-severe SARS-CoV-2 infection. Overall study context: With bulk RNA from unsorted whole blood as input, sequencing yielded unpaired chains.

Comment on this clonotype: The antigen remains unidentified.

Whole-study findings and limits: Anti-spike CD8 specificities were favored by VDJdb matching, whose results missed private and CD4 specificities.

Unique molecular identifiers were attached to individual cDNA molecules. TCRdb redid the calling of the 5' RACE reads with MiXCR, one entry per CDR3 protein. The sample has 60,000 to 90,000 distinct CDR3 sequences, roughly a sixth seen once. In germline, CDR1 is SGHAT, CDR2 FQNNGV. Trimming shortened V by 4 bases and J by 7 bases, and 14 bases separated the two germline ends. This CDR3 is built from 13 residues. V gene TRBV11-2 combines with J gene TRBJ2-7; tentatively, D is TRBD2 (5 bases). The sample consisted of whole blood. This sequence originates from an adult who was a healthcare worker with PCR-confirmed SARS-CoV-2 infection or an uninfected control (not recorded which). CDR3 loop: CASSSRGPGEQYF. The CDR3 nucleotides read TGTGCCAGCAGCTCGCGAGGGCCGGGGGAGCAGTACTTC.